This T cell receptor beta chain was captured in a study of blood T cell repertoires in COVID-19. Generated by immunoSEQ multiplex PCR, the TCRdb table keeps only in-frame clones and is missing some. The sample has roughly 25,000 clones; about 91% are singletons. Germline CDR1 is SGHDT and CDR2 is YYEEEE. V gave up 4 bases and J gave up 0 bases, with 11 bases separating them. The CDR3 has 14 residues. The chain employs TRBV5-6 and TRBJ2-7; D might be TRBD1 (5 bases). What was sequenced was peripheral blood. The source of this sequence is a man between 70 and 80 years old with active COVID-19. Here the CDR3 DNA reads TGTGCCAGCAGCCCCCGACAGAACTCCTACGAGCAGTACTTC. This codes for CASSPRQNSYEQYF.